Listed below are T cell receptor beta chains from one sample, sequenced in a study of T cell repertoires in cytomegalovirus infection. TCRdb reprocessed the reads with MiXCR, giving one entry per CDR3 protein. The sample lists almost 550,000 distinct CDR3 sequences; 16% were seen once. Sequences were obtained from CD8+ T cells from PBMCs. The receptor source for this set is a human donor in good health (CMV status not recorded). Some clones in this sample may be carry-over from other donors' samples. CDR3s include the opening cysteine and the closing phenylalanine or tryptophan. The order of the fields is J gene, clone size, D gene, V gene, CDR3 DNA, CDR3 protein. The D gene is left open where the match is weak. Clone size is given for some rows only: seen once, a few or many times, or a class if the clone is expanded.

j_call: TRBJ2-5; clone_size: .; d_call: TRBD2; v_call: TRBV7-6; cdr3_nt: TGTGCCAGCAGCTCCCTAGCGGGGCAAGAGACCCGGTACTTC; cdr3_aa: CASSSLAGQETRYF
j_call: TRBJ1-1; clone_size: many; d_call: .; v_call: TRBV11-2; cdr3_nt: TGTGCCAGCAGCGAACCTGATTCGAACACTGAAGCTTTCTTT; cdr3_aa: CASSEPDSNTEAFF
j_call: TRBJ1-2; clone_size: many; d_call: .; v_call: TRBV4-2; cdr3_nt: TGTGCCAGCAGCCAAGATAGGGCAGGGAGTGGCTATGGCTACACCTTC; cdr3_aa: CASSQDRAGSGYGYTF
j_call: TRBJ2-5; clone_size: many; d_call: .; v_call: TRBV7-6; cdr3_nt: TGTGCCAGCAGCTTACTAGTAACCCCCACAGAGACCCAGTACTTC; cdr3_aa: CASSLLVTPTETQYF
j_call: TRBJ1-2; clone_size: .; d_call: .; v_call: TRBV27; cdr3_nt: TGTGCCAGCAGTAATCGACAGAGTAACTATGGCTACACCTTC; cdr3_aa: CASSNRQSNYGYTF
j_call: TRBJ2-7; clone_size: many; d_call: .; v_call: TRBV11-2; cdr3_nt: TGTGCCAGCAGCTTAGTTGTGACACCTACCTACGAGCAGTACTTC; cdr3_aa: CASSLVVTPTYEQYF
j_call: TRBJ2-7; clone_size: many; d_call: TRBD1; v_call: TRBV27; cdr3_nt: TGTGCCAGCAGCTTCGGACAGGGCTACGAGCAGTACTTC; cdr3_aa: CASSFGQGYEQYF
j_call: TRBJ2-3; clone_size: many; d_call: TRBD2; v_call: TRBV5-6; cdr3_nt: TGTGCCAGCAGCTTGAGCAGCGGGACGACAGATACGCAGTATTTT; cdr3_aa: CASSLSSGTTDTQYF
j_call: TRBJ2-1; clone_size: few; d_call: .; v_call: TRBV5-1; cdr3_nt: TGCGCCAGCAGCTTGGAGTCTCCTCCAAGCTCCTACAATGAGCAGTTCTTC; cdr3_aa: CASSLESPPSSYNEQFF
j_call: TRBJ2-7; clone_size: many; d_call: TRBD2; v_call: TRBV7-9; cdr3_nt: TGTGCCAGCAGTTCGGGGGGGCGACCCTACGAGCAGTACTTC; cdr3_aa: CASSSGGRPYEQYF
j_call: TRBJ2-7; clone_size: .; d_call: TRBD2; v_call: TRBV4-1; cdr3_nt: TGCGCCAGCAGCCAAATCCTAGCGGGAGTGGCCTACGAGCAGTACTTC; cdr3_aa: CASSQILAGVAYEQYF
j_call: TRBJ2-1; clone_size: many; d_call: TRBD2; v_call: TRBV12-3/TRBV12-4; cdr3_nt: TGTGCCAGCAGTTCGGGGGGGCATGTTGAGCAGTTCTTC; cdr3_aa: CASSSGGHVEQFF
j_call: TRBJ1-1; clone_size: once; d_call: .; v_call: TRBV7-4; cdr3_nt: TGTGCCAGCAGTTTAGCCCGGCGCTCAATCGACTACTCGAGAGAAGCTTTCTTT; cdr3_aa: CASSLARRSIDYSREAFF
j_call: TRBJ2-1; clone_size: many; d_call: .; v_call: TRBV7-9; cdr3_nt: TGTGCCAGCAGCTTCCTCGAGGATGAGCAGTTCTTC; cdr3_aa: CASSFLEDEQFF
j_call: TRBJ2-1; clone_size: .; d_call: .; v_call: TRBV3-1; cdr3_nt: TGTGCCAGCAGCCAAGATACGGCAGTCTACAATGAGCAGTTCTTC; cdr3_aa: CASSQDTAVYNEQFF
j_call: TRBJ2-3; clone_size: many; d_call: TRBD1; v_call: TRBV7-9; cdr3_nt: TGTGCCAGCAGCAACCGGGACAGGGTACCCTACACAGATACGCAGTATTTT; cdr3_aa: CASSNRDRVPYTDTQYF
j_call: TRBJ1-2; clone_size: few; d_call: .; v_call: TRBV12-3/TRBV12-4; cdr3_nt: TGTGCCAGCAGTTTAACAGAGCGTTTTGGCTACACCTTC; cdr3_aa: CASSLTERFGYTF
j_call: TRBJ2-7; clone_size: .; d_call: .; v_call: TRBV29-1; cdr3_nt: TGCAGCGTTGAGGTAGATCTTCCCTACGAGCAGTACTTC; cdr3_aa: CSVEVDLPYEQYF
j_call: TRBJ2-4; clone_size: .; d_call: TRBD1; v_call: TRBV28; cdr3_nt: TGTGCCACCCAGGGACAGGGGGCTGACATTCAGTACTTC; cdr3_aa: CATQGQGADIQYF
j_call: TRBJ2-1; clone_size: many; d_call: TRBD2; v_call: TRBV24-1; cdr3_nt: TGTGCCACCAGTGATAAACCGGGACTAGCGGGAGGCCCTTGGGGGCAGTTCTTC; cdr3_aa: CATSDKPGLAGGPWGQFF
j_call: TRBJ1-4; clone_size: .; d_call: .; v_call: TRBV25-1; cdr3_nt: TGTGCCAGCAGTGGGGATGAGACTAATGAAAAACTGTTTTTT; cdr3_aa: CASSGDETNEKLFF
j_call: TRBJ2-7; clone_size: many; d_call: .; v_call: TRBV7-8; cdr3_nt: TGTGCCAGCAGCTTAGAGCAAGGGAATGGGGTCGACGAGCAGTACTTC; cdr3_aa: CASSLEQGNGVDEQYF
j_call: TRBJ1-3; clone_size: many; d_call: .; v_call: TRBV6-1; cdr3_nt: TGTGCCAGCAGTGAAAATCCCGACGCCGGCTCTGGAAACACCATATATTTT; cdr3_aa: CASSENPDAGSGNTIYF
j_call: TRBJ2-2; clone_size: few; d_call: .; v_call: TRBV5-1; cdr3_nt: TGCGCCAGCACTCGAGTATGGAACACCGGGGAGCTGTTTTTT; cdr3_aa: CASTRVWNTGELFF
j_call: TRBJ2-7; clone_size: many; d_call: .; v_call: TRBV6-2/TRBV6-3; cdr3_nt: TGTGCCAGCAGTTACGGGTTGCGAGCCTACGAGCAGTACTTC; cdr3_aa: CASSYGLRAYEQYF
j_call: TRBJ1-5; clone_size: many; d_call: .; v_call: TRBV7-8; cdr3_nt: TGTGCCAGCAGCTTAGAGGGGGGGTTCAATCAGCCCCAGCATTTT; cdr3_aa: CASSLEGGFNQPQHF
j_call: TRBJ2-3; clone_size: .; d_call: TRBD2; v_call: TRBV19; cdr3_nt: TGTGCCAGTCGACTAGCGGGAGACTCAGATACGCAGTATTTT; cdr3_aa: CASRLAGDSDTQYF